This T cell receptor beta chain was profiled in a study of cytomegalovirus exposure and HLA in healthy donors. Study overall: Within an early data release were roughly 83 million unique TCRs drawn from HLA-typed donors. Of the donors genotyped, several hundred in all, around 77% fell in the Caucasian-associated ancestry cluster. Regarding the study as a whole: By a later analysis, the bulk of CMV-associated TCR beta chains appeared HLA-restricted.

PCR used 60 Vbeta primers and 13 Jbeta primers. Assay used: immunoSEQ multiplex PCR; TCRdb lists only in-frame clones, some missing. Among 110,000 or so clones listed, around 81% were seen once. J lost 5 bases, V lost 0 bases, and 2 bases had no gene match. This CDR3 region has 14 residues. Germline V gene sequence: CDR1 SGHDT, CDR2 YYEEEE. As to this clone: Its target is unknown.

The clonotype was recovered from a woman aged 30 to 39 in good health and CMV-seronegative. Sequenced sample: PBMCs. This sequence joins TRBV5-6 and TRBJ2-3; 8 bases line up with TRBD2. The CDR3 DNA reads TGTGCCAGCAGCTTGGGCCTAGCGGGAGATACGCAGTATTTT. Protein: CASSLGLAGDTQYF.